Below are 9 T cell receptor beta chains sequenced from a single sample in a study of cytomegalovirus exposure and HLA in healthy donors. The assay was immunoSEQ multiplex PCR, and TCRdb's table has in-frame clones only and misses some. Of some 290,000 clones listed, roughly 86% are singletons. The sample was PBMCs. The receptors come from a young man in good health and CMV-seronegative.

This clone was detected only once. This chain connects TRBV5-1 to TRBJ2-5; TRBD2 matches at 8 bases. The CDR3 spans 14 residues. From germline, CDR1 is SGHRS and CDR2 YFSETQ. Trimming removed 3 bases from V and 5 bases from J; junction bases left unmatched: 6. DNA for the CDR3: TGCGCCAGCAGCTCTACTAGCGGTCGCGAGACCCAGTACTTC. Protein product: CASSSTSGRETQYF.

The rearrangement joins TRBV6-4 to TRBJ1-6; 7 bases align to TRBD1. CDR1 is MRHNA and CDR2 is SNTAGT in the germline V gene. The CDR3 is 15 residues long. The V and J ends lost 6 bases and 3 bases, in that order; junction bases with no gene match: 5. CDR3 coding DNA: TGTGCCAGCAGGGGGGACAGTCTCTATAATTCACCCCTCCACTTT. It translates to CASRGDSLYNSPLHF.

The V gene is TRBV5-5, the J gene TRBJ1-5; D is unclear. V was shortened by 0 bases and J by 2 bases, with 12 bases between the two germline ends. This CDR3 comprises 16 residues. Germline CDR1 SGHKS, CDR2 YYEKEE (reference sequence). The CDR3 bases are TGTGCCAGCAGCTTGGAAACGGGGATGGGCAATCAGCCCCAGCATTTT. It is translated as CASSLETGMGNQPQHF. Together with reference TRBV5-5 and TRBJ1-5, the CDR3 gives the full variable domain: DAGVTQSPTHLIKTRGQQVTLRCSPISGHKSVSWYQQVLGQGPQFIFQYYEKEERGRGNFPDRFSARQFPNYSSELNVNALLLGDSALYLCASSLETGMGNQPQHFGDGTRLSIL.

The J gene is TRBJ2-3, the V gene TRBV5-1; 8 bases agree with TRBD2. The CDR3 runs 15 residues. Germline V gene data show CDR1 as SGHRS and CDR2 as YFSETQ. V dropped 4 bases and J dropped 8; count of bases not matched to a gene: 12. CDR3: CASSPGTPSGGTQYF. In DNA form, the CDR3 reads TGCGCCAGCAGCCCGGGGACCCCAAGCGGGGGTACGCAGTATTTT.

The chain recombines TRBV5-8 with TRBJ1-2; no reliable D call. V shed 2 bases and J shed 3 bases, with 8 bases lying between them. This CDR3 contains 13 residues. Germline-derived CDR1 and CDR2 are SGHTS and YDEGEE. This CDR3 is CASSFGSDYGYTF. As DNA, the CDR3 is TGTGCCAGCAGCTTCGGGTCAGACTATGGCTACACCTTC. Full variable domain (remainder filled in from reference TRBV5-8 and TRBJ1-2): EAGVTQSPTHLIKTRGQQATLRCSPISGHTSVYWYQQALGLGLQFLLWYDEGEERNRGNFPPRFSGRQFPNYSSELNVNALELEDSALYLCASSFGSDYGYTFGSGTRLTVV.

The V call is TRBV19, the J call TRBJ1-4; no reliable D call. This CDR3 contains 13 residues. Trimming took 5 bases from V and 7 from J, leaving 11 bases between them. CDR1 and CDR2 (germline): LNHDA, SQIVND (reference sequence). The CDR3 protein is CASSSTGSEKLFF. The DNA for the CDR3 is TGTGCCAGTAGTTCAACCGGGAGTGAAAAACTGTTTTTT.

The CDR3 here is CASRFGEQGTEAFF. CDR3 DNA: TGTGCCAGCAGGTTTGGTGAACAGGGGACTGAAGCTTTCTTT. V gene TRBV28 combines with J gene TRBJ1-1, with 7 positions matching TRBD1. CDR1 is MDHEN, CDR2 SYDVKM, per germline. The CDR3 spans 14 residues. V dropped 6 bases and J dropped 5; count of bases not matched to a gene: 9.

This chain joins TRBV5-4 and TRBJ2-7, with 8 bases lining up with TRBD1. Germline V lookup: CDR1 SGHNT, CDR2 YYREEE (reference sequence). V lost 4 bases and J lost 7; bases outside the gene matches: 7. This CDR3 has 13 amino acids. CDR3 protein: CASSRTGFWEQYF. The CDR3 DNA reads as TGTGCCAGCAGCCGGACAGGGTTTTGGGAGCAGTACTTC.

CDR3 bases: TGTGCCAGCTCACCACCGTATCAACAGACGGGGGCCGGGGAGCTGTTTTTT. As protein: CASSPPYQQTGAGELFF. The chain carries TRBV18 and TRBJ2-2; maybe TRBD2 (6 bases). Germline V gives CDR1 KGHSH, CDR2 LQKENI. Trimming shortened V by 0 bases and J by 6 bases, and 17 bases separated the two germline ends. This CDR3 spans 17 amino acids.